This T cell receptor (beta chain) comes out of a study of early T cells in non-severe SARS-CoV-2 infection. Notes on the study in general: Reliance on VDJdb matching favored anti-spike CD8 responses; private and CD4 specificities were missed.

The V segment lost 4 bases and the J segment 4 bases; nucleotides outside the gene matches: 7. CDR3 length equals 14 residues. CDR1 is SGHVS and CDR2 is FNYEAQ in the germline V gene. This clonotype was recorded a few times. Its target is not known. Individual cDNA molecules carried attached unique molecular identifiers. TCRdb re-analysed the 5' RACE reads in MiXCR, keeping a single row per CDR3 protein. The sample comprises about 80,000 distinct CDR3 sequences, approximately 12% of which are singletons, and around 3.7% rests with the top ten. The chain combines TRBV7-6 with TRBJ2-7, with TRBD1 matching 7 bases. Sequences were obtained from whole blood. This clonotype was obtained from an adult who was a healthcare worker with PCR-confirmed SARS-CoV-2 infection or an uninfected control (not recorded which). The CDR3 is CASSSRQGQYEQYF. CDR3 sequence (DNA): TGTGCCAGCAGCTCCCGACAGGGTCAGTACGAGCAGTACTTC.